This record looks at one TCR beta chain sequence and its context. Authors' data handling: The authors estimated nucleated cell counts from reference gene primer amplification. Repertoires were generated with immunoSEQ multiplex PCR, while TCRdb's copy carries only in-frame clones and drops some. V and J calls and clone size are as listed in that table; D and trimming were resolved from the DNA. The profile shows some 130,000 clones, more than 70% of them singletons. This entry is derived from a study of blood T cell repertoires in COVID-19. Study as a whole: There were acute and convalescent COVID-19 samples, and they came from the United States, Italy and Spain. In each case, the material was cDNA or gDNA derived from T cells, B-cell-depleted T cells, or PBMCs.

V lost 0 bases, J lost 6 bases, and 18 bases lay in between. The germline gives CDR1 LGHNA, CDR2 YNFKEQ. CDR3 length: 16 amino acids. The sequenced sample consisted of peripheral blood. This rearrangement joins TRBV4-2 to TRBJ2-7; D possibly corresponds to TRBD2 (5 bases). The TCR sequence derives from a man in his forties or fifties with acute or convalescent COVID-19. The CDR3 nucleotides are TGTGCCAGCAGCCAAGATAGGCGGATTCAAGCGGCCGAGCAGTACTTC. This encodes CASSQDRRIQAAEQYF.